This TCR beta chain was recovered during a study of blood T cells in healthy people across ages. Across the study: Using template switching, researchers captured about one barcoded beta molecule for each two T cells.

Primers used in a second PCR of roughly 7 to 12 cycles were a sample-barcoded 5' primer and a J-beta primer mix. A single record per CDR3 protein comes from TCRdb applying MiXCR to the 5' RACE reads. Of hundreds of thousands of distinct CDR3 sequences detected, 45% to 50% appear once; the ten largest clones hold around an eighth. Between the trimmed V and J ends, which lost 3 bases and 0 bases, there was a span of 18 bases. The length of the CDR3 is 17 residues. In germline, CDR1 is DFQATT, CDR2 SNEGSKA (reference sequence). Findings and caveats of the study: Age advanced and TCR beta diversity per million T cells fell, roughly linearly. Conclusively comparing naive with antigen-experienced cells was impossible with unsorted PBMCs.

As concerns this clonotype: What it recognizes is unknown.

The sequenced sample was blood. The chain has TRBV20-1 and TRBJ2-1, with a tentative D call TRBD1 (6 bases). This TCR came from a man aged 30 to 45 in good health. The CDR3 sequence: CSARELAGGVSYNEQFF. CDR3 DNA sequence: TGCAGTGCTAGGGAGCTAGCTGGGGGCGTCTCCTACAATGAGCAGTTCTTC.